The 3 T cell receptor delta chains listed next were all sequenced from one sample in a study of gamma-delta T cells after stem cell transplantation. TCRdb reanalysed the RT-PCR reads with CATT. The sample contains over a thousand delta-chain clones, under 15% of which appear only once. The sequencing sample was made of gamma-delta T cells. These receptor sequences come from a human donor. It is not recorded whose cells these are; they may come from a transplant donor.

The rearrangement uses TRDV1 and TRDJ1; 11 positions agree with TRDD3. V dropped 5 bases and J dropped 0; count of bases not matched to a gene: 32. The CDR3 runs 25 residues. Germline V gives CDR1 TSWWSYY, CDR2 QGS. The CDR3 loop is CALGKPLRAGLYWGIGREYTDKLIF. In DNA, the CDR3 is TGTGCTCTTGGGAAGCCCCTACGCGCTGGTCTTTACTGGGGGATAGGAAGAGAATACACCGATAAACTCATCTTT.

This clone was counted a few times. The chain carries TRDV2 and TRDJ1; 11 positions agree with TRDD3. Germline CDR1 and CDR2: GEAIGNYY and EKD. The junction had 20 bases not matched to a gene; V was cut back by 1 base and J by 2 bases. This CDR3 is built from 21 residues. The CDR3 nucleotides are TGTGCCTGTGACACGGCGTTCACAGGGTCTGGGGGATACCATTCTACCGATAAACTCATCTTT. It yields the protein CACDTAFTGSGGYHSTDKLIF.

As regards this clone: A single base separates this from a much larger clone, so it may be a read error. Different DNA sequences within this sample yield the same CDR3. This chain connects TRDV3 to TRDJ1; 9 bases are a match to TRDD2. There are 24 residues in the CDR3. Germline V gene lookup returns CDR1 TVYSNPD and CDR2 GDNSRS (reference sequence). CDR3 nucleotides: TGTGCCTCGGGGGTGTTTGGCCTTCCTACTAACGGTATTGTACTGGGGATTTCCACCGATAAACTCATCTTC. Translated, it gives CASGVFGLPTNGIVLGISTDKLIF.